This T cell receptor beta chain was sequenced for a study of neurological immune-mediated disorders. General observations from the study: Across subjects, expanded clones had no CDR3 amino acid sequences in common, pointing to private repertoires in all groups.

This clonotype was detected many times. Its target is not known. The CDR3 is 16 amino acids. The V end lost 4 bases, the J end lost 0 bases, and 13 bases lay between the germline ends. Per the germline V gene, CDR1 is LNHNV and CDR2 is YYDKDF (reference sequence). One entry per CDR3 protein, called by TCRdb with MiXCR from the 5' RACE reads. The sample shows tens of thousands of distinct CDR3 sequences, around 5.3% of them seen only once. Sequencing was performed on CD4+ T cells from blood. The genes are TRBV15 and TRBJ2-1; D possibly uses TRBD1 or TRBD2 (6 bases each). This receptor was taken from a woman aged 18 to 35 with multiple sclerosis. CDR3 protein: CATSIGGRDSYNEQFF. The CDR3 bases are TGTGCCACCAGCATCGGGGGCCGGGACTCCTACAATGAGCAGTTCTTC.